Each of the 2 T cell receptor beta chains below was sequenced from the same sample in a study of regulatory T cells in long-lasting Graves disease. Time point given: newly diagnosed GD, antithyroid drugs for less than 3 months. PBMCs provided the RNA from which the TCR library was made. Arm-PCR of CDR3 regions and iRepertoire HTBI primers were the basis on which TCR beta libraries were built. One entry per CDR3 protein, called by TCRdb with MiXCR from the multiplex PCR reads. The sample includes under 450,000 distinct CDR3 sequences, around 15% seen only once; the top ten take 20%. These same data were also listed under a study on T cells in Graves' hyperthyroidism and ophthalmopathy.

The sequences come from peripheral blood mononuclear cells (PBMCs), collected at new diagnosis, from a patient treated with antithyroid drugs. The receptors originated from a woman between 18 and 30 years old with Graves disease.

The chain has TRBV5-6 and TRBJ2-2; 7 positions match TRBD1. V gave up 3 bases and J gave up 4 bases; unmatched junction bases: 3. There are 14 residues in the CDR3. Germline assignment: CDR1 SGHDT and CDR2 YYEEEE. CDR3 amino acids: CASSSGTVTGELFF. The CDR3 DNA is TGTGCCAGCAGCTCCGGGACAGTCACCGGGGAGCTGTTTTTT.

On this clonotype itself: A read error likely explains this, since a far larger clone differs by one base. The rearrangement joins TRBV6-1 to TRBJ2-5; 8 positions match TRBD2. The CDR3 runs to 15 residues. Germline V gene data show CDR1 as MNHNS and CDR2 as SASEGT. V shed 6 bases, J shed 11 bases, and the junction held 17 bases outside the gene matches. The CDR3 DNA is TGTGCCAGCAGCTTACAAGCGGGGGACTACAATGAGCAGTACTTC. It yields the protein CASSLQAGDYNEQYF.